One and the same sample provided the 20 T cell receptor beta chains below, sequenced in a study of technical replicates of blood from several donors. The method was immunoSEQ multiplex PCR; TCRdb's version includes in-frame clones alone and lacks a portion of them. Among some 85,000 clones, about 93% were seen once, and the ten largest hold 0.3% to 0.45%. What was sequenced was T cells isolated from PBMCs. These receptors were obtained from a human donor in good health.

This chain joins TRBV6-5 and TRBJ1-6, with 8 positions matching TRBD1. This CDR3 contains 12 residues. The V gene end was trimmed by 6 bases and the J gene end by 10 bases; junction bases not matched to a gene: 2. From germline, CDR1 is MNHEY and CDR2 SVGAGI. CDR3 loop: CASRDRASPLHF. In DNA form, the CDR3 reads TGTGCCAGCAGGGACAGGGCCTCACCCCTCCACTTT.

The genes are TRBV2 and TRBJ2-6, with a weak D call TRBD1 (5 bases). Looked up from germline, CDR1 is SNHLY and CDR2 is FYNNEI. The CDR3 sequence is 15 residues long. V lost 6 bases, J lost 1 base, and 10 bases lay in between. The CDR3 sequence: CASRGESSGANVLTF. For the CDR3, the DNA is TGTGCCAGCAGAGGGGAAAGTTCTGGGGCCAACGTCCTGACTTTC.

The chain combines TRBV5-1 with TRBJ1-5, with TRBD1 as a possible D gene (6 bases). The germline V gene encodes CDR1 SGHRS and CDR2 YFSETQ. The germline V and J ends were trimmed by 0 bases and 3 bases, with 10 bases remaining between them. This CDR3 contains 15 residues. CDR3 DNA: TGCGCCAGCAGCTTGGAAGGGGGGGTCAATCAGCCCCAGCATTTT. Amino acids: CASSLEGGVNQPQHF.

The CDR3 DNA follows: TGTGCCATCAGTGAGTCGGGGACAGCCTACGAGCAGTACTTC. Residues: CAISESGTAYEQYF. This chain joins TRBV10-3 and TRBJ2-7, with 7 positions matching TRBD1. The CDR3 length is 14 residues. CDR1 and CDR2 (germline): ENHRY, SYGVKD. The V and J ends lost 0 bases and 2 bases, in that order; junction bases with no gene match: 1.

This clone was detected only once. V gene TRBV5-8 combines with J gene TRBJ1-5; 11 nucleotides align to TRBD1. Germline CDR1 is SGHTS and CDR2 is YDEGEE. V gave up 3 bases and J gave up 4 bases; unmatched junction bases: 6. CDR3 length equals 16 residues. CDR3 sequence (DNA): TGTGCCAGCAGCTCGGACAGGGGGCTAGGTAATCAGCCCCAGCATTTT. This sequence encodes CASSSDRGLGNQPQHF.

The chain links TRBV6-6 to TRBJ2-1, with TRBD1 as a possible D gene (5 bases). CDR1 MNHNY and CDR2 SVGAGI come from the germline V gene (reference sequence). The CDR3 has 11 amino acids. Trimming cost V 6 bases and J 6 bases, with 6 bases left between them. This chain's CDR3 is CASRRGNEQFF. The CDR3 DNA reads TGTGCCAGCAGAAGGGGCAATGAGCAGTTCTTC.

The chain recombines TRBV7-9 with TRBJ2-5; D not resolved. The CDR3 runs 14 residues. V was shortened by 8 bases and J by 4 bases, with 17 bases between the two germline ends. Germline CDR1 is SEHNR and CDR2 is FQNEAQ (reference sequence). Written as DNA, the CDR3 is TGTGCCAGCGTCACCAGTGGTTTCACAGAGACCCAGTACTTC. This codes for CASVTSGFTETQYF.

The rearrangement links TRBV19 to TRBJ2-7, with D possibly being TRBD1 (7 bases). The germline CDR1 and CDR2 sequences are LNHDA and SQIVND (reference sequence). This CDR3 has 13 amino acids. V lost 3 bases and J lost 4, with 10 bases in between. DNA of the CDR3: TGTGCCAGTAGTATTCCAGGGGGGTACGAGCAGTACTTC. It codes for CASSIPGGYEQYF.

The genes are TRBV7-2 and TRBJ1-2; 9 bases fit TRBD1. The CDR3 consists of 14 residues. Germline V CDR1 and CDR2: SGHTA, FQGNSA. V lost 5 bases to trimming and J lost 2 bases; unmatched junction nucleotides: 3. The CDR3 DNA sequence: TGTGCCAGCAGCCTGACAGGGGGGAACTATGGCTACACCTTC. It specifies CASSLTGGNYGYTF.

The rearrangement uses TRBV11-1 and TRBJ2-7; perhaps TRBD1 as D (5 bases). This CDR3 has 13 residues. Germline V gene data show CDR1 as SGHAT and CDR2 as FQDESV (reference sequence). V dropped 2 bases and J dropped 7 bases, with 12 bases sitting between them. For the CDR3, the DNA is TGTGCCAGCAGCTTACCCAGGGAAAAGGAGCAGTACTTC. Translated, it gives CASSLPREKEQYF. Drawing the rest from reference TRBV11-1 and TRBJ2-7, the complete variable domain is EAEVAQSPRYKITEKSQAVAFWCDPISGHATLYWYRQILGQGPELLVQFQDESVVDDSQLPKDRFSAERLKGVDSTLKIQPAELGDSAMYLCASSLPREKEQYFGPGTRLTVT.

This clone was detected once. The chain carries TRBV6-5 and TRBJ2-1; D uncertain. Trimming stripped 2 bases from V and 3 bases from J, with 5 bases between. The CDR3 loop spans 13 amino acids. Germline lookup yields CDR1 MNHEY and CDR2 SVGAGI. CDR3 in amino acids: CASSYNSYNEQFF. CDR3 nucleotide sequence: TGTGCCAGCAGTTACAATAGCTACAATGAGCAGTTCTTC.

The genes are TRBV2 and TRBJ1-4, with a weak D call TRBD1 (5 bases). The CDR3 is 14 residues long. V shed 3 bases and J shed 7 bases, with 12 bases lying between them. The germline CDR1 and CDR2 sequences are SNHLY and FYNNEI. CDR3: CASSDPGTGEKLFF. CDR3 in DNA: TGTGCCAGCAGTGACCCAGGGACTGGTGAAAAACTGTTTTTT.

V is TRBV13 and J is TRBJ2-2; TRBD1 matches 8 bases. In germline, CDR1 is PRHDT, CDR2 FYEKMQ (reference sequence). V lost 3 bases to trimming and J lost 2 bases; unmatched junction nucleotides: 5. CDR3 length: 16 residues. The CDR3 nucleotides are TGTGCCAGCAGCTTTTCCGGGACAGGAAACACCGGGGAGCTGTTTTTT. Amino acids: CASSFSGTGNTGELFF.

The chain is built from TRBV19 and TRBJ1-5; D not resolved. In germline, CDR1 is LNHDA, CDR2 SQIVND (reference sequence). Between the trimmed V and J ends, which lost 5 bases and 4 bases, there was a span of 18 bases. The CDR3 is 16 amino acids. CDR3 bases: TGTGCCAGTAGTGCGGGGTTGAAGCTACCTAATCAGCCCCAGCATTTT. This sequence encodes CASSAGLKLPNQPQHF.

The CDR3 DNA sequence: TGTGCCAGCAGCAACCCGGGACTCGGACTGAATGAGCAGTTCTTC. Translated, it gives CASSNPGLGLNEQFF. The rearrangement uses TRBV5-4 and TRBJ2-1, with a tentative D call TRBD2 (6 bases). Germline V gives CDR1 SGHNT, CDR2 YYREEE (reference sequence). The CDR3 spans 15 residues. Trimming shortened V by 4 bases and J by 7 bases, and 18 bases separated the two germline ends. Full variable domain (remainder filled in from reference TRBV5-4 and TRBJ2-1): ETGVTQSPTHLIKTRGQQVTLRCSSQSGHNTVSWYQQALGQGPQFIFQYYREEENGRGNFPPRFSGLQFPNYSSELNVNALELDDSALYLCASSNPGLGLNEQFFGPGTRLTVL.

This CDR3 is CAWSVFRGTGNTIYF. DNA of the CDR3: TGTGCCTGGAGTGTATTCAGGGGCACTGGAAACACCATATATTTT. V is TRBV30 and J is TRBJ1-3; weak D call: TRBD1 (6 bases). The germline V gene encodes CDR1 GTSNPN and CDR2 SVGIG (reference sequence). The ends were cut back, 0 bases at V and 2 bases at J, with 11 bases in the middle. This CDR3 has 15 amino acids.

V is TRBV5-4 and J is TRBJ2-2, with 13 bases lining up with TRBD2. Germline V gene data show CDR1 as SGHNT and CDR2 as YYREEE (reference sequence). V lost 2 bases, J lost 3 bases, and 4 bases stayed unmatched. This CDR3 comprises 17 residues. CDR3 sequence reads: CASSLLAGGPHTGELFF. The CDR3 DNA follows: TGTGCCAGCAGCTTACTAGCGGGAGGGCCTCACACCGGGGAGCTGTTTTTT.

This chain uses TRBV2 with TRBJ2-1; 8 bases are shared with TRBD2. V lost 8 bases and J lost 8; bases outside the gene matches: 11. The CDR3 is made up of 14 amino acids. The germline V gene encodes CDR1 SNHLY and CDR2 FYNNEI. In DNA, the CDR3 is TGTGCCAGCCTCCCGGGACTAGGCATTTATGAGCAGTTCTTC. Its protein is CASLPGLGIYEQFF. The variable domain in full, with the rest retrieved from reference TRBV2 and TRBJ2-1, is EPEVTQTPSHQVTQMGQEVILRCVPISNHLYFYWYRQILGQKVEFLVSFYNNEISEKSEIFDDQFSVERPDGSNFTLKIRSTKLEDSAMYFCASLPGLGIYEQFFGPGTRLTVL.

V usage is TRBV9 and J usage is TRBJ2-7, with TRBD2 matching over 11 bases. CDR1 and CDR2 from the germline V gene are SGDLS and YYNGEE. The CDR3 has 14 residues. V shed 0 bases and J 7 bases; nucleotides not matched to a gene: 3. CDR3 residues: CASSVGLAGGEQYF. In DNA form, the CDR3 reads TGTGCCAGCAGCGTAGGTCTAGCGGGAGGTGAGCAGTACTTC.

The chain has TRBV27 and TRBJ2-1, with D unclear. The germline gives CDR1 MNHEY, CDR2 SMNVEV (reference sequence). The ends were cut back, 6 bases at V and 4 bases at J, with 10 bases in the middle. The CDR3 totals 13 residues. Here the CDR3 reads CASSFPPYNEQFF. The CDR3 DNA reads TGTGCCAGCAGCTTTCCCCCTTACAATGAGCAGTTCTTC.